The clone carrying this TCR beta chain was picked up a small number of times. Per the original data handling: Counts of nucleated cells, estimated from reference gene primer amplification, were obtained. This table comes from immunoSEQ multiplex PCR, and its TCRdb copy is limited to in-frame clones, with some not included. The V and J calls and the clone size are those of that table, but D and trimming were determined from the DNA. The sample holds 210,000 or so clones, more than 80% seen once. The Seattle patients joined while their infection was active and were tracked longitudinally afterward. The data belong to a study of blood T cell repertoires in COVID-19. CDR3 length: 14 residues. CDR1 and CDR2 (germline): SGHNT, YYREEE (reference sequence). V lost 1 base, J lost 8 bases, and 13 bases lay in between.

This chain uses TRBV5-4 with TRBJ2-1; D might be TRBD1 (6 bases). The receptor was derived from a woman aged 25 to 45 with COVID-19, enrolled during active disease. The sample comprised peripheral blood. CDR3 sequence reads: CASSLLDRQDEQFF. CDR3 bases: TGTGCCAGCAGCTTGTTGGACAGACAGGATGAGCAGTTCTTC.